These 27 T cell receptor beta chains share one sample of origin, sequenced in a study of identifying expanded T cells in peripheral blood. TCRdb's copy holds only in-frame clones and misses some; the assay was immunoSEQ multiplex PCR. The table has about 58,000 clones, roughly 90% seen once. The sample taken for sequencing was blood. These receptors were obtained from a person aged 18 to 75 in good health.

The V gene is TRBV25-1, the J gene TRBJ1-3; unclear D gene. The CDR3 is made up of 15 amino acids. Germline V gene sequence: CDR1 MGHDK, CDR2 SYGVNS. Trimming removed 3 bases from V and 4 bases from J, with 13 bases in between. The CDR3 reads CASSDMGSSGNTIYF. CDR3 in DNA: TGTGCCAGCAGTGATATGGGGAGCTCCGGAAACACCATATATTTT.

This clone was seen only once. CDR3 sequence (DNA): TGTGCCAGCAGCTTGGCCGGCACAGATACGCAGTATTTT. It specifies CASSLAGTDTQYF. The chain links TRBV5-4 to TRBJ2-3; no reliable D call. The CDR3 covers 13 residues. Germline V lookup: CDR1 SGHNT, CDR2 YYREEE (reference sequence). Trimming stripped 0 bases from V and 1 base from J, with 3 bases between.

J is TRBJ2-5 and V is TRBV20-1; no clear D gene. This CDR3 contains 10 residues. The V end lost 3 bases, the J end lost 4 bases, and 3 bases lay between the germline ends. Germline-derived CDR1 and CDR2 are DFQATT and SNEGSKA (reference sequence). Here the CDR3 DNA reads TGCAGTGCTAGTTTAGAGACCCAGTACTTC. As protein: CSASLETQYF.

The chain joins TRBV6-5 to TRBJ2-7; possibly TRBD1 for D (6 bases). Between the trimmed V and J ends, which lost 6 bases and 1 base, there was a span of 13 bases. This CDR3 comprises 14 residues. Looked up from germline, CDR1 is MNHEY and CDR2 is SVGAGI. The CDR3 nucleotides read TGTGCCAGCAGATCCCCGGGACAATCCTACGAGCAGTACTTC. Protein product: CASRSPGQSYEQYF.

The genes are TRBV4-3 and TRBJ2-3, with D possibly TRBD2 on 6 matching bases. The CDR3 contains 17 residues. The V gene's germline CDR1 is LGHNA and CDR2 YSLEER. V dropped 0 bases and J dropped 1 base, with 14 bases sitting between them. The CDR3 DNA reads TGCGCCAGCAGCCAAGAACAGAGGGGAGGCGGCACAGATACGCAGTATTTT. This encodes CASSQEQRGGGTDTQYF.

V is TRBV6-5 and J is TRBJ2-7, with TRBD1 matching over 7 bases. The V gene end was trimmed by 2 bases and the J gene end by 4 bases; junction bases not matched to a gene: 5. Per germline, CDR1 MNHEY and CDR2 SVGAGI. The CDR3 is made up of 14 amino acids. This CDR3 reads CASSYGDSRYEQYF. The CDR3 DNA follows: TGTGCCAGCAGTTACGGGGACAGTCGGTACGAGCAGTACTTC.

The chain joins TRBV9 to TRBJ2-1; D could derive from TRBD1 or TRBD2 (6 bases each). V was shortened by 0 bases and J by 9 bases, with 10 bases between the two germline ends. The CDR3 sequence is 13 residues long. Germline V gives CDR1 SGDLS, CDR2 YYNGEE. CDR3 in amino acids: CASSVAGAGEQFF. CDR3 DNA: TGTGCCAGCAGCGTAGCGGGGGCGGGTGAGCAGTTCTTC.

This clone was observed a single time. The V call is TRBV7-2, the J call TRBJ1-1; D is perhaps TRBD1 (5 bases). V was clipped by 5 bases and J by 1 base, with 11 bases between them. This CDR3 has 14 residues. From germline, CDR1 is SGHTA and CDR2 FQGNSA. The CDR3 region is CASSRGRQNTEAFF. In nucleotides, the CDR3 is TGTGCCAGCAGCCGGGGACGGCAGAACACTGAAGCTTTCTTT. Together with reference TRBV7-2 and TRBJ1-1, the CDR3 gives the full variable domain: GAGVSQSPSNKVTEKGKDVELRCDPISGHTALYWYRQSLGQGLEFLIYFQGNSAPDKSGLPSDRFSAERTGGSVSTLTIQRTQQEDSAVYLCASSRGRQNTEAFFGQGTRLTVV.

The gene calls are TRBV18 and TRBJ2-4, with D perhaps TRBD2 (6 bases). Germline V CDR1 and CDR2: KGHSH, LQKENI. CDR3 length: 13 residues. V lost 2 bases, J lost 8 bases, and 10 bases lay in between. The CDR3 sequence is CASSPGREDIQYF. The DNA of the CDR3 is TGTGCCAGCTCACCAGGGCGGGAAGACATTCAGTACTTC.

A single count supports this clone. V gene TRBV29-1 combines with J gene TRBJ1-3; D might be TRBD1 (5 bases). Looked up from germline, CDR1 is SQVTM and CDR2 is ANQGSEA. The V and J ends lost 4 bases and 4 bases respectively, with 11 bases between them. This CDR3 is built from 13 residues. The CDR3 loop is CSVAGTTGNTIYF. CDR3 DNA sequence: TGCAGCGTTGCCGGGACTACCGGAAACACCATATATTTT. The complete variable domain, with remaining parts taken from reference TRBV29-1 and TRBJ1-3, reads SAVISQKPSRDICQRGTSLTIQCQVDSQVTMMFWYRQQPGQSLTLIATANQGSEATYESGFVIDKFPISRPNLTFSTLTVSNMSPEDSSIYLCSVAGTTGNTIYFGEGSWLTVV.

The chain employs TRBV9 and TRBJ2-2, with D hard to call. Trimming stripped 3 bases from V and 8 bases from J, with 8 bases between. CDR1 and CDR2 (germline): SGDLS, YYNGEE. CDR3 length: 12 residues. The CDR3 DNA reads TGTGCCAGCAGCGACCCCTTAGGGGAGCTGTTTTTT. Protein sequence: CASSDPLGELFF.

The J gene is TRBJ1-3, the V gene TRBV9; D call uncertain. This CDR3 comprises 13 residues. The germline gives CDR1 SGDLS, CDR2 YYNGEE. Trimming removed 3 bases from V and 4 bases from J, with 8 bases in between. CDR3 residues: CASSASGGNTIYF. The CDR3 bases are TGTGCCAGCAGCGCCTCTGGCGGAAACACCATATATTTT.

V is TRBV2 and J is TRBJ2-3; TRBD2 might be the D (6 bases). Germline V CDR1 and CDR2: SNHLY, FYNNEI. This CDR3 has 15 residues. Trimming left V 3 bases short and J 4 bases short, with 14 bases between. CDR3 sequence: CASSEDYRSADTQYF. The CDR3 DNA sequence: TGTGCCAGCAGTGAGGACTACCGATCCGCAGATACGCAGTATTTT.

The chain recombines TRBV2 with TRBJ1-5; no firm D call. This CDR3 has 15 amino acids. Germline V gene data show CDR1 as SNHLY and CDR2 as FYNNEI. V lost 4 bases to trimming and J lost 6 bases, with 16 bases between them. The CDR3 loop is CASSVSGVVGQPQHF. The CDR3 coding sequence is TGTGCCAGCAGTGTCTCCGGGGTCGTAGGTCAGCCCCAGCATTTT.

CDR3 bases: TGTGCCAGCAGCAGGGGGCGGGCTGAAAAACTGTTTTTT. As protein: CASSRGRAEKLFF. The chain is built from TRBV7-2 and TRBJ1-4; 7 bases are a match to TRBD1. The CDR3 has 13 residues. Germline trimming cut 5 bases from V and 7 bases from J; bases unmatched to any gene: 4. Germline loops: CDR1 SGHTA, CDR2 FQGNSA.

V is TRBV4-1 and J is TRBJ2-3; 13 nucleotides match TRBD2. Per germline, CDR1 MGHRA and CDR2 YSYEKL. The CDR3 extends over 16 amino acids. V dropped 4 bases and J dropped 0; count of bases not matched to a gene: 1. CDR3 nucleotide sequence: TGCGCCAGCAGCCCGACTAGCGGGGGGAGCACAGATACGCAGTATTTT. Translating it yields CASSPTSGGSTDTQYF.

The sample holds a few counts of this clone. This chain joins TRBV12-5 and TRBJ1-1; no firm D call. The ends were cut back, 8 bases at V and 4 bases at J, with 8 bases in the middle. Germline-derived CDR1 and CDR2 are LGHNT and FRNRAP. This CDR3 contains 11 residues. CDR3 coding DNA: TGTGCTAGTCGGGAAGGCACTGAAGCTTTCTTT. As protein: CASREGTEAFF.

The V call is TRBV6-5, the J call TRBJ2-7; no reliable D call. The CDR3 spans 14 residues. The germline gives CDR1 MNHEY, CDR2 SVGAGI. V lost 6 bases and J 3 bases, leaving 15 bases between the germline ends. The CDR3 DNA reads as TGTGCCAGCAGCCCTACTCCGAGAGACTACGAGCAGTACTTC. This codes for CASSPTPRDYEQYF.

This sequence joins TRBV7-3 and TRBJ2-3; D is possibly TRBD2 (6 bases). The CDR3 extends over 15 amino acids. V lost 4 bases, J lost 2 bases, and 13 bases lay in between. Germline CDR1 and CDR2: SGHTA and FQGTGA. CDR3 sequence: CASSSRGLFTDTQYF. The CDR3 DNA reads TGTGCCAGCAGCTCCCGGGGACTGTTCACAGATACGCAGTATTTT.

This chain joins TRBV6-5 and TRBJ1-4; TRBD1 aligns across 7 bases. With 8 bases clipped from V and 8 bases from J, the junction kept 8 bases outside the gene matches. Germline assignment: CDR1 MNHEY and CDR2 SVGAGI. The CDR3 sequence is 13 residues long. The CDR3 spells CASRGQGEEKLFF. The CDR3 DNA reads as TGTGCCAGCCGGGGGCAGGGGGAAGAAAAACTGTTTTTT.

This clone was seen only a few times. The chain combines TRBV30 with TRBJ2-1, with 10 bases identical to TRBD1. The CDR3 length is 15 residues. V was clipped by 5 bases and J by 3 bases; unmatched bases: 7. The germline CDR1 and CDR2 sequences are GTSNPN and SVGIG (reference sequence). The CDR3 DNA sequence: TGTGCCTGGGGGGACAGGGGAAGAGGCTACAATGAGCAGTTCTTC. Its protein product is CAWGDRGRGYNEQFF.

The V call is TRBV7-2, the J call TRBJ2-7, with TRBD2 identical over 7 bases. V shed 7 bases and J 2 bases; nucleotides not matched to a gene: 5. This CDR3 is 13 amino acids long. Germline CDR1 and CDR2: SGHTA and FQGNSA. For the CDR3, the DNA is TGTGCCAGCACTGGGGGGGATCCCTACGAGCAGTACTTC. It codes for CASTGGDPYEQYF.

CDR3 protein: CATSREPGGGYTF. Here the CDR3 DNA reads TGTGCCACCAGCAGAGAGCCAGGCGGTGGCTACACCTTC. The chain employs TRBV15 and TRBJ1-2; D is ambiguous. The CDR3 is 13 residues long. V was clipped by 0 bases and J by 7 bases, with 9 bases between them. CDR1 is LNHNV, CDR2 YYDKDF, per germline (reference sequence).

The chain is built from TRBV27 and TRBJ2-7; TRBD2 matches at 14 bases. The CDR3 has 18 amino acids. J was trimmed by 0 bases and V by 4 bases; bases with no gene match: 8. The germline gives CDR1 MNHEY, CDR2 SMNVEV (reference sequence). In DNA form, the CDR3 reads TGTGCCAGCAGTTCCATCTTGACTAGCGGGAGGGTCTCCTACGAGCAGTACTTC. Its protein product is CASSSILTSGRVSYEQYF.

This clone was observed a handful of times. J is TRBJ1-2 and V is TRBV6-1; 7 bases map to TRBD1. CDR3 length equals 13 residues. Germline V gene lookup returns CDR1 MNHNS and CDR2 SASEGT. V lost 8 bases, J lost 4 bases, and 7 bases stayed unmatched. Here the CDR3 reads CASGTAAFYGYTF. The CDR3 bases are TGTGCCAGCGGGACAGCCGCCTTCTATGGCTACACCTTC.

The gene calls are TRBV27 and TRBJ1-2, with D possibly TRBD1 on 5 matching bases. Deletions cut 6 bases from V and 6 bases from J, with 14 bases between. This CDR3 is 13 amino acids long. CDR1 is MNHEY, CDR2 SMNVEV, per germline (reference sequence). The CDR3 loop is CASSVQVGDGYTF. CDR3 bases: TGTGCCAGCAGCGTTCAGGTGGGGGATGGCTACACCTTC.

The rearrangement uses TRBV7-2 and TRBJ2-5; D is perhaps TRBD1 (5 bases). From germline, CDR1 is SGHTA and CDR2 FQGNSA. Trimming took 0 bases from V and 5 from J, leaving 10 bases between them. This CDR3 is built from 14 residues. CDR3 protein: CASSLAQGWETQYF. CDR3 in DNA: TGTGCCAGCAGCTTAGCCCAGGGTTGGGAGACCCAGTACTTC.